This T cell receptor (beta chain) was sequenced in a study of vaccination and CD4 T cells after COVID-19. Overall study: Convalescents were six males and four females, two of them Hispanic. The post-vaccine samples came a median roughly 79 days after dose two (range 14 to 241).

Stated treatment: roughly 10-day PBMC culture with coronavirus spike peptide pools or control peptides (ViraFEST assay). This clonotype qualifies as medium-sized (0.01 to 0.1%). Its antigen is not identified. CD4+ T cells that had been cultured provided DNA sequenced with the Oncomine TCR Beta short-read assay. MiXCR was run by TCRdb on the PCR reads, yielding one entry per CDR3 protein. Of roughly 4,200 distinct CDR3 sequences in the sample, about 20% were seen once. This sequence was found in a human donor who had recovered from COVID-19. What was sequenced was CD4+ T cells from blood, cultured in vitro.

For the CDR3, the DNA is TGTGCCACCAGTGAAATACAGATGAACACTGAAGCTTTCTTT. Its protein product is CATSEIQMNTEAFF. This chain connects TRBV24-1 to TRBJ1-1; D not certain. Trimming removed 4 bases from V and 0 bases from J, with 8 bases in between. This CDR3 region has 14 residues. Germline assignment: CDR1 KGHDR and CDR2 SFDVKD.